The sequence of this T cell receptor beta chain was determined in a study of cytomegalovirus exposure and HLA in healthy donors. Study summary: An early data release held 75 million to 100 million unique TCRs from HLA-typed donors.

PCR amplification relied on 60 Vbeta primers (plus 13 Jbeta primers). Profiling relied on immunoSEQ multiplex PCR, and the TCRdb table lists in-frame clones only, not all of them. Among 150,000 to 200,000 clones listed, roughly 74% were seen once. With regard to this clone: Its target is not known. At the DNA level, this CDR3 is encoded by other sequences in the same sample as well.

Germline CDR1 reads SNHLY; CDR2 reads FYNNEI. CDR3 size: 14 residues. V dropped 4 bases and J dropped 2 bases, with 9 bases sitting between them. General study findings and limits: Several top significant clusters appeared, in a later analysis, to be linked to common viral pathogens.

V usage is TRBV2 and J usage is TRBJ2-1; D might be TRBD2 (6 bases). The sequenced sample was PBMCs. This sequence was found in a woman aged 25 to 39 in good health and CMV-seronegative. Here the CDR3 reads CASSGTTTYNEQFF. The CDR3 DNA follows: TGTGCCAGCAGTGGGACTACAACCTACAATGAGCAGTTCTTC.